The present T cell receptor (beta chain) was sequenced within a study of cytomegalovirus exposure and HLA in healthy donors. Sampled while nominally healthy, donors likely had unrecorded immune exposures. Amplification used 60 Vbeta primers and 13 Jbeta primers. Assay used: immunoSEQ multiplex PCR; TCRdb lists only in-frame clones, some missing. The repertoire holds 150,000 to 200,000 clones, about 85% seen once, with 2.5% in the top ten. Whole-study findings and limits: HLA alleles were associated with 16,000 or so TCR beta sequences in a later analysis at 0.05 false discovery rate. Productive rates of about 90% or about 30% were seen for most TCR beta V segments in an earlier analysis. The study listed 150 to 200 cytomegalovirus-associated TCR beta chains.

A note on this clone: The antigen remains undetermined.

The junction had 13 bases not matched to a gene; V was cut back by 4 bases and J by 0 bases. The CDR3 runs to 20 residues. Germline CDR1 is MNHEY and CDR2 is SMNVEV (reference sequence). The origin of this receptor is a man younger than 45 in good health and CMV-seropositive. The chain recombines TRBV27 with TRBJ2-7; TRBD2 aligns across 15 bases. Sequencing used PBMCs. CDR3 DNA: TGTGCCAGCAGTTCTTTCGCCCCGGGACTAGCGGGAGGACCCTCCTACGAGCAGTACTTC. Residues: CASSSFAPGLAGGPSYEQYF.